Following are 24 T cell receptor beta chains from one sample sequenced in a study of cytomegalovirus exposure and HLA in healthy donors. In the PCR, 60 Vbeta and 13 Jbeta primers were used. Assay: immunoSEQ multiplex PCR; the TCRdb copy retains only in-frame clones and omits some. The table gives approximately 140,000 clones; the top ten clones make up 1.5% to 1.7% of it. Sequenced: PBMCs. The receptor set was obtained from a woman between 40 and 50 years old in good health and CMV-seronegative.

The CDR3 region has the DNA TGTGCCATCAGCGGGGACAGGGGAAGGAATCAGCCCCAGCATTTT. This gives the protein CAISGDRGRNQPQHF. The J gene is TRBJ1-5, the V gene TRBV10-3; 10 nucleotides align to TRBD1. This CDR3 spans 15 amino acids. With 6 bases clipped from V and 4 bases from J, the junction kept 6 bases outside the gene matches. In germline, CDR1 is ENHRY, CDR2 SYGVKD.

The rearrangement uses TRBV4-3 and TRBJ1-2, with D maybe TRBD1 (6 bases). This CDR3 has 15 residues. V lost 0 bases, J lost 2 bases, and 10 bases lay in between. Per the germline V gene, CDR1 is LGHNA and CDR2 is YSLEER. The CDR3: CASSQDLQGNYGYTF. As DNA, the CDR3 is TGCGCCAGCAGCCAAGATCTACAGGGAAACTATGGCTACACCTTC.

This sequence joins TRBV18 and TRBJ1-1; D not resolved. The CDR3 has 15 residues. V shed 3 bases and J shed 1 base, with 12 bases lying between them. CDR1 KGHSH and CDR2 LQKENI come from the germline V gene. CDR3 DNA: TGTGCCAGCTCACCCTTAAGAGGCCCGAACACTGAAGCTTTCTTT. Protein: CASSPLRGPNTEAFF. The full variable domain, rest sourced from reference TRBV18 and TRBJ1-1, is NAGVMQNPRHLVRRRGQEARLRCSPMKGHSHVYWYRQLPEEGLKFMVYLQKENIIDESGMPKERFSAEFPKEGPSILRIQQVVRGDSAAYFCASSPLRGPNTEAFFGQGTRLTVV.

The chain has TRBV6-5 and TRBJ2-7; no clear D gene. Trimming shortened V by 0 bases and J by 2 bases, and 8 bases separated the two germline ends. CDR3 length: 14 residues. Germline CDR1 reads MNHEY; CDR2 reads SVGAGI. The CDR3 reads CASSYSAKAYEQYF. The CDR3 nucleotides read TGTGCCAGCAGTTACTCGGCAAAAGCCTACGAGCAGTACTTC.

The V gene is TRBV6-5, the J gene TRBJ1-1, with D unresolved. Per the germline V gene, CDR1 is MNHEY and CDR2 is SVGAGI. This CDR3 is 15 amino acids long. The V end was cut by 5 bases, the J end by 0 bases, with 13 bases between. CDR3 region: CASSLDSKMNTEAFF. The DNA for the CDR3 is TGTGCCAGCAGTCTGGACTCAAAGATGAACACTGAAGCTTTCTTT.

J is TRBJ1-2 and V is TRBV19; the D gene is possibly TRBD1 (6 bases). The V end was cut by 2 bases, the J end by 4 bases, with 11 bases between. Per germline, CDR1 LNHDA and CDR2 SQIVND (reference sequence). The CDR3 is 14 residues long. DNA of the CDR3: TGTGCCAGTAGTATACAGGGGAGATCCTATGGCTACACCTTC. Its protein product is CASSIQGRSYGYTF.

CDR3 in amino acids: CASSLTTAEAKNIQYF. As DNA, the CDR3 is TGCGCCAGCAGCTTGACAACAGCCGAAGCCAAAAACATTCAGTACTTC. The chain couples TRBV5-1 to TRBJ2-4; no firm D call. The V end was cut by 1 base, the J end by 0 bases, with 11 bases between. CDR1 and CDR2 from the germline V gene are SGHRS and YFSETQ. The CDR3 consists of 16 residues.

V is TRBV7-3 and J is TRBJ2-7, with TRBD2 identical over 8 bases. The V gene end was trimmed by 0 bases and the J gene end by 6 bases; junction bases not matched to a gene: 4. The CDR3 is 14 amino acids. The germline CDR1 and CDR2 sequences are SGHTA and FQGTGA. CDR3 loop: CASSLTGAGGEQYF. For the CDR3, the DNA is TGTGCCAGCAGCTTAACAGGGGCGGGGGGCGAGCAGTACTTC.

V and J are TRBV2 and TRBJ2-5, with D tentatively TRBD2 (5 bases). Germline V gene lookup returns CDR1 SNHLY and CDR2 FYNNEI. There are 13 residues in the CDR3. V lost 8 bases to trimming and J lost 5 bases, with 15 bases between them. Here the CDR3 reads CASAAGLRETQYF. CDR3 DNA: TGTGCCAGCGCGGCAGGACTCCGGGAGACCCAGTACTTC.

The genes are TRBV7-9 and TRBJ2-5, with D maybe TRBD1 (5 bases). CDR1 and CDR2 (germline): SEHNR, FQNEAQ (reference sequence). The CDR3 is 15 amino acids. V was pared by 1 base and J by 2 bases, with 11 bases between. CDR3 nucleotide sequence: TGTGCCAGCAGCTTAGGTGCAGGGCCGCAAGAGACCCAGTACTTC. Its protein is CASSLGAGPQETQYF.

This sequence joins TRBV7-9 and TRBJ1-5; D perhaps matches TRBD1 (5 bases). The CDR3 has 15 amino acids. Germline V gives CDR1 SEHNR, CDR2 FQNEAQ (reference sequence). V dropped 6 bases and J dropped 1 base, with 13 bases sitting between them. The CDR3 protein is CASSLDPGSNQPQHF. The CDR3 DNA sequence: TGTGCCAGCAGTCTCGACCCAGGGAGCAATCAGCCCCAGCATTTT.

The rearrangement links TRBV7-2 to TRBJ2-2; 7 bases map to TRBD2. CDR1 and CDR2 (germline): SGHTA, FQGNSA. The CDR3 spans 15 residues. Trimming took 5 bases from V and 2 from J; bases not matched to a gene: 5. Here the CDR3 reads CASSRGVLNTGELFF. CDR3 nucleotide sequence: TGTGCCAGCAGCCGGGGGGTTTTAAACACCGGGGAGCTGTTTTTT.

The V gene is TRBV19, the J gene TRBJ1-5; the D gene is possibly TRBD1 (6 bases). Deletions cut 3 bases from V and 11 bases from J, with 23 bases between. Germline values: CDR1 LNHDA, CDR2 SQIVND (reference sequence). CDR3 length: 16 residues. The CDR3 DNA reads TGTGCCAGTAGTATCCAAGGGGGACCATCCCCAAAGGCCCAGCATTTT. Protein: CASSIQGGPSPKAQHF.

The CDR3 here is CASSLGFGGVYTEAFF. CDR3 nucleotide sequence: TGTGCCAGCAGCTTAGGTTTTGGGGGCGTGTACACTGAAGCTTTCTTT. The rearrangement uses TRBV11-2 and TRBJ1-1; D might be TRBD1 (6 bases). The CDR3 sequence is 16 residues long. Trimming stripped 1 base from V and 3 bases from J, with 15 bases between. The germline CDR1 and CDR2 sequences are SGHAT and FQNNGV.

CDR3 amino acids: CASSSYRGSDTEAFF. The CDR3 bases are TGTGCCAGCAGCAGCTACAGGGGTTCGGACACTGAAGCTTTCTTT. The V and J genes are TRBV27 and TRBJ1-1; 7 nucleotides match TRBD1. The CDR3 loop spans 15 amino acids. Germline loops: CDR1 MNHEY, CDR2 SMNVEV (reference sequence). With 6 bases clipped from V and 3 bases from J, the junction kept 10 bases outside the gene matches.

CDR3 in DNA: TGTGCCAGCAGTTCATTAGTCGGTGGCTACACCTTC. It codes for CASSSLVGGYTF. V gene TRBV6-5 combines with J gene TRBJ1-2; no firm D call. The CDR3 loop spans 12 amino acids. Trimming pared 4 bases from V and 7 bases from J, leaving 10 bases between. CDR1 MNHEY and CDR2 SVGAGI come from the germline V gene.

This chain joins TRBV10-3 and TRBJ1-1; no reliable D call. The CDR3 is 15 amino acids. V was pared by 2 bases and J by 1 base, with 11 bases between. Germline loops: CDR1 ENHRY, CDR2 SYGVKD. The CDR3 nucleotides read TGTGCCATCAGTGAGCAGCCAGAGGGGAACACTGAAGCTTTCTTT. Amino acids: CAISEQPEGNTEAFF.

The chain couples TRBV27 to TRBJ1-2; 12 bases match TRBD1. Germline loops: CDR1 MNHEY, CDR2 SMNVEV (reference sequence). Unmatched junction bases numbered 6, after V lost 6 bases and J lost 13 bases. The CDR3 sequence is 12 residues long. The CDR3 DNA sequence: TGTGCCAGCAGGGGGACAGGGGGCGGGTGCACCTTC. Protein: CASRGTGGGCTF.

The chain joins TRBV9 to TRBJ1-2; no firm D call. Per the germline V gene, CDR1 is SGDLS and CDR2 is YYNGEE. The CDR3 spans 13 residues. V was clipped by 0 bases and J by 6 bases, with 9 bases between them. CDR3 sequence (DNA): TGTGCCAGCAGCGTAGGGCACGGAGATGGCTACACCTTC. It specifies CASSVGHGDGYTF.

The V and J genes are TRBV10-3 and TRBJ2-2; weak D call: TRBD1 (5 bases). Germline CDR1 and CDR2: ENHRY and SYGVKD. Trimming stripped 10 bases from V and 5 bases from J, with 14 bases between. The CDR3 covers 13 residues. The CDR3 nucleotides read TGTGCCACCGGTTCCAGGGTTACCGGGGAGCTGTTTTTT. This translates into CATGSRVTGELFF.

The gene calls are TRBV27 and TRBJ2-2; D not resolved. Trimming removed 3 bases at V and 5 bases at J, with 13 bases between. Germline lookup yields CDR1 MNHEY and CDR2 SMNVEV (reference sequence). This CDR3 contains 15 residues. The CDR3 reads CASSFYGDLTGELFF. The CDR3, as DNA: TGTGCCAGCAGTTTTTACGGTGACTTGACCGGGGAGCTGTTTTTT.

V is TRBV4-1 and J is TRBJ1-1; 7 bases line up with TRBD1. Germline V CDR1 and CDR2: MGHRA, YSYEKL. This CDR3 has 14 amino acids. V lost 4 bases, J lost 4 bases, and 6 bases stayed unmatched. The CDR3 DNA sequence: TGCGCCAGCAGCCTGACAGGGTCGGGCACTGAAGCTTTCTTT. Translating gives CASSLTGSGTEAFF.

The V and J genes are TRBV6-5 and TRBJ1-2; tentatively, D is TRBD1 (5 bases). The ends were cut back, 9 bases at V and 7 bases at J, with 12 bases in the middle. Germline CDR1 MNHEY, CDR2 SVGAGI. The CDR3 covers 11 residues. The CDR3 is CASRGFGGYTF. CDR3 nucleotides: TGTGCCAGTAGGGGATTCGGTGGCTACACCTTC.

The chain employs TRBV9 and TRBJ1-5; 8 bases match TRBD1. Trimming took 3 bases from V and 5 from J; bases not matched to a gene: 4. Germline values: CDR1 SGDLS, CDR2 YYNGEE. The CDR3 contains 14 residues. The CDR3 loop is CASSEGQGDQPQHF. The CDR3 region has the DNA TGTGCCAGCAGCGAAGGACAGGGAGATCAGCCCCAGCATTTT.